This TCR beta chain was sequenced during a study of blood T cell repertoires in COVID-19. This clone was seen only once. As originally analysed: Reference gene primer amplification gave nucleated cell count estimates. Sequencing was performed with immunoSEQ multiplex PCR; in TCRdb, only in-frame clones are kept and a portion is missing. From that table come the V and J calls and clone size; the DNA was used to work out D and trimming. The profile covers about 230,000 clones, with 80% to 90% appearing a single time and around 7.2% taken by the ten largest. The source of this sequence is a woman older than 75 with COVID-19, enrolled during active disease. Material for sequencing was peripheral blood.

The CDR3 DNA is TGTGCCACCTACACAACCGGGACAGTGGGTAGCTATGGCTACACCTTC. Translating gives CATYTTGTVGSYGYTF. The rearrangement links TRBV2 to TRBJ1-2; 7 positions match TRBD1. The CDR3 runs to 16 residues. Germline loops: CDR1 SNHLY, CDR2 FYNNEI. J was trimmed by 4 bases and V by 10 bases; bases with no gene match: 18.